The 18 T cell receptor beta chains reported below all come from one sample, sequenced in a study of blood T cells in healthy people across ages. Then a second PCR, running roughly 7 to 11 cycles, was carried out with a sample-barcoded 5' primer and a J-beta primer mix. Each CDR3 protein is one row after TCRdb ran MiXCR on the 5' RACE reads. The table includes some 900,000 distinct CDR3 sequences, 25% to 30% detected once. Specimen: blood. The source of these receptors is a woman of 80 years or more in good health.

This clonotype was observed many times. The chain couples TRBV7-9 to TRBJ2-7; D may be TRBD1 (6 bases). Trimming took 4 bases from V and 4 from J, leaving 14 bases between them. Per the germline V gene, CDR1 is SEHNR and CDR2 is FQNEAQ (reference sequence). The CDR3 has 14 amino acids. The CDR3: CASSSAGTYYEQYF. The CDR3 DNA reads TGTGCCAGCAGCTCTGCCGGGACATATTACGAGCAGTACTTC.

Many counts were recorded for this clonotype. CDR3 loop: CAWRLSGLAVFYEQYF. The CDR3 DNA reads as TGTGCCTGGAGGCTCTCGGGGCTAGCGGTCTTTTACGAGCAGTACTTC. The chain uses TRBV30 and TRBJ2-7, with 7 bases identical to TRBD2. This CDR3 is 16 amino acids long. V was pared by 3 bases and J by 4 bases, with 15 bases of the junction left unmatched. Germline-derived CDR1 and CDR2 are GTSNPN and SVGIG (reference sequence).

The V and J genes are TRBV20-1 and TRBJ2-1, with 7 bases aligning to TRBD2. Germline CDR1 reads DFQATT; CDR2 reads SNEGSKA (reference sequence). V was clipped by 6 bases and J by 0 bases; unmatched bases: 20. The CDR3 loop spans 19 amino acids. CDR3 sequence (DNA): TGCAGTGCCCGACCGACTAGCATTGCGTCCAGGAGCTCCTACAATGAGCAGTTCTTC. Translating it yields CSARPTSIASRSSYNEQFF.

A note on this clonotype: This clone may be a read error of a much larger clone one base away. This chain uses TRBV28 with TRBJ2-5; TRBD1 aligns across 7 bases. The junction had 9 bases not matched to a gene; V was cut back by 3 bases and J by 5 bases. CDR1 MDHEN and CDR2 SYDVKM come from the germline V gene. The CDR3 covers 15 residues. The chain's CDR3 is CASSLSARGSETQYF. In nucleotides, the CDR3 is TGTGCCAGCAGTTTGTCGGCCAGGGGGAGCGAGACCCAGTACTTC.

The V and J genes are TRBV4-3 and TRBJ2-2; possible D gene TRBD1, 5 bases. The CDR3 extends over 15 amino acids. Trimming took off 4 bases at V and 4 bases at J, with 13 bases between the two ends. Per germline, CDR1 LGHNA and CDR2 YSLEER. CDR3 region: CASSLLDRSTGELFF. CDR3 coding DNA: TGCGCCAGCAGCCTACTCGACAGAAGCACCGGGGAGCTGTTTTTT.

The genes are TRBV12-3 or TRBV12-4 and TRBJ2-3; possibly TRBD2 for D (5 bases). CDR3 size: 15 residues. Trimming removed 3 bases at V and 4 bases at J, with 14 bases between. CDR3 bases: TGTGCCAGCAGTTTGAGGGCGTCGAGCGCAGATACGCAGTATTTT. As protein: CASSLRASSADTQYF.

Of note for this clonotype: This sequence may be a read error, since a much larger clone differs from it by one base. The chain uses TRBV27 and TRBJ2-5, with 10 bases aligning to TRBD1. CDR3 length equals 15 residues. In germline, CDR1 is MNHEY, CDR2 SMNVEV (reference sequence). CDR3 region: CTSRKTGGFLETQYF. The DNA for the CDR3 is TGTACCAGCAGAAAGACAGGGGGCTTTCTAGAGACCCAGTACTTC.

Concerning this clonotype itself: A much larger clone differs by one base, so this may be a read error. This chain uses TRBV12-3 or TRBV12-4 with TRBJ1-5; TRBD1 might be the D (6 bases). The CDR3 contains 15 residues. The CDR3 DNA reads as TGTGCCGGCAGCCCTGGACAGTATAGCAATCAGCCCCAGCATTTT. Translating gives CAGSPGQYSNQPQHF.

This clonotype showed up many times. The chain is built from TRBV7-2 and TRBJ2-5; perhaps TRBD2 as D (7 bases). The CDR3 runs to 14 residues. V gave up 3 bases and J gave up 1 base, with 9 bases separating them. The germline V gene has CDR1 SGHTA and CDR2 FQGNSA. This CDR3 is CASSFGGRQETQYF. The CDR3 bases are TGTGCCAGCAGCTTCGGGGGGCGCCAAGAGACCCAGTACTTC. Full variable domain (rest looked up from reference TRBV7-2 and TRBJ2-5): GAGVSQSPSNKVTEKGKDVELRCDPISGHTALYWYRQSLGQGLEFLIYFQGNSAPDKSGLPSDRFSAERTGGSVSTLTIQRTQQEDSAVYLCASSFGGRQETQYFGPGTRLLVL.

V and J are TRBV5-1 and TRBJ1-2; D perhaps matches TRBD1 (6 bases). Germline V CDR1 and CDR2: SGHRS, YFSETQ. The CDR3 has 13 residues. V gave up 0 bases and J gave up 9 bases, with 12 bases separating them. Here the CDR3 reads CASSLAGALSYTF. CDR3 bases: TGCGCCAGCAGCTTGGCAGGGGCGCTTAGCTACACCTTC.

This clonotype was seen only a few times. V gene TRBV27 combines with J gene TRBJ1-2; D is unclear. This CDR3 spans 11 amino acids. Germline V gene data show CDR1 as MNHEY and CDR2 as SMNVEV (reference sequence). Trimming removed 10 bases from V and 8 bases from J, with 14 bases in between. Here the CDR3 reads CATMEGGGYTF. The CDR3 DNA is TGTGCCACCATGGAGGGAGGCGGCTACACCTTC.

This sequence joins TRBV20-1 and TRBJ2-7, with D unresolved. The assigned J gene may be wrong: the sequence end matches TRBJ2-5 better. Germline values: CDR1 DFQATT, CDR2 SNEGSKA (reference sequence). The CDR3 runs 10 residues. This chain's CDR3 is CSAAYETQYF. For the CDR3, the DNA is TGCAGTGCTGCTTACGAGACCCAGTACTTC.

As concerns this clonotype: A much larger clone is a single base away; this may be a read error. The rearrangement links TRBV4-3 to TRBJ1-1; D is uncertain. The CDR3 length is 14 residues. In germline, CDR1 is LGHNA, CDR2 YSLEER. Trimming stripped 0 bases from V and 1 base from J, with 6 bases between. The CDR3 coding sequence is TGCGCCAGCAGCCAAGATTACTCGAACACTGAAGCTTTCTTT. It specifies CASSQDYSNTEAFF.

This clonotype was observed at least ten times. The V and J genes are TRBV7-9 and TRBJ2-1, with D tentatively TRBD2 (5 bases). Looked up from germline, CDR1 is SEHNR and CDR2 is FQNEAQ (reference sequence). Trimming removed 8 bases at V and 5 bases at J, with 16 bases between. This CDR3 comprises 14 residues. The CDR3 coding sequence is TGTGCCAGCCGTAGGCGTACGGGGAACAATGAGCAGTTCTTC. This codes for CASRRRTGNNEQFF.

In the case of this clonotype: An end of the junction does not agree with germline; a read error may underlie this. The chain employs TRBV6-2 or TRBV6-3 and TRBJ1-5, with 7 bases aligning to TRBD1. The length of the CDR3 is 15 residues. From germline, CDR1 is MNHEY and CDR2 SVGEGT. For the CDR3, the DNA is TGTGCCAGCAGTTCGATGGGACAGAGCAATCAGCCCCGGCATTTT. Amino acid sequence: CASSSMGQSNQPRHF.

This clonotype came up many times. CDR3 sequence reads: CASSSNPAGGPYEQYF. The CDR3 DNA follows: TGTGCCAGCAGCTCAAATCCAGCGGGGGGACCCTACGAGCAGTACTTC. The chain employs TRBV9 and TRBJ2-7; the match to TRBD2 covers 9 bases. Germline loops: CDR1 SGDLS, CDR2 YYNGEE. The V and J ends lost 4 bases and 2 bases, in that order; junction bases with no gene match: 10. The CDR3 consists of 16 residues.

This clonotype appeared a single time. This clone may be a read error of a much larger clone one base away. The chain recombines TRBV7-2 with TRBJ2-4; D gene ambiguous. The tail of the sequence fits TRBJ2-7 better, so the J call may be wrong. Per the germline V gene, CDR1 is SGHTA and CDR2 is FQGNSA. This CDR3 contains 14 residues. The CDR3: CACSLYVTAYEQYF. The CDR3 nucleotides read TGTGCCTGCAGCTTATACGTAACAGCCTACGAGCAGTACTTC.

This clonotype was observed many times. The chain links TRBV20-1 to TRBJ2-5, with 8 bases that match TRBD1. In germline, CDR1 is DFQATT, CDR2 SNEGSKA (reference sequence). The CDR3 is 13 residues long. Trimming cost V 6 bases and J 4 bases; bases outside gene matches: 7. CDR3 sequence: CSAPRTGIETQYF. The CDR3 DNA reads as TGCAGTGCGCCTAGGACAGGGATAGAGACCCAGTACTTC.